The 14 T cell receptor beta chains below all came from one sample that was sequenced in a study of Tregs in tolerant kidney transplant recipients (dated by TCRdb to the late 2010s). The library was prepared using the immunoSEQ multiplex PCR assay. The table was pulled from immuneACCESS by TCRdb, which kept in-frame rearrangements only. Such tables lose some clones; where checked, under half of the loss comes from unresolved V genes, and the rest has no known cause. The sample contains some 65,000 clones, 84% of them found a single time. The biggest ten clones account for more than 4% of the sample. Sequences were obtained from CD4+ T cells from blood. These receptors originate from a human donor in good health.

The V call is TRBV9, the J call TRBJ2-3; D gene ambiguous. The CDR3 consists of 14 residues. The germline gives CDR1 SGDLS, CDR2 YYNGEE. V dropped 0 bases and J dropped 0 bases, with 5 bases sitting between them. The CDR3 DNA reads TGTGCCAGCAGCGTAGATTGGAGCACAGATACGCAGTATTTT. Translation: CASSVDWSTDTQYF.

This clone was found a few times. The same CDR3 can be traced to other DNA sequences in this sample. V is TRBV7-6 and J is TRBJ2-7; TRBD2 is a possible D gene (5 bases). Between the trimmed V and J ends, which lost 0 bases and 4 bases, there was a span of 7 bases. Germline V gene lookup returns CDR1 SGHVS and CDR2 FNYEAQ. CDR3 length: 13 amino acids. In DNA form, the CDR3 reads TGTGCCAGCAGCTTAGCCCGAGGGTACGAGCAGTACTTC. Its translation is CASSLARGYEQYF.

The chain has TRBV9 and TRBJ2-7; 7 nucleotides agree with TRBD2. This CDR3 has 14 residues. Germline trimming cut 0 bases from V and 4 bases from J; bases unmatched to any gene: 4. CDR1 is SGDLS, CDR2 YYNGEE, per germline. CDR3 amino acids: CASSVGFSGYEQYF. The DNA for the CDR3 is TGTGCCAGCAGCGTAGGGTTTAGCGGGTACGAGCAGTACTTC.

This chain uses TRBV7-2 with TRBJ2-2; D ambiguous. CDR1 is SGHTA, CDR2 FQGNSA, per germline. The CDR3 is 15 amino acids. Trimming took 2 bases from V and 4 from J, leaving 11 bases between them. The CDR3 nucleotides read TGTGCCAGCAGCTTAAACATACAAAGCACCGGGGAGCTGTTTTTT. Encoded protein: CASSLNIQSTGELFF.

This rearrangement joins TRBV6-5 to TRBJ1-2; D call uncertain. The CDR3 sequence is 13 residues long. Trimming stripped 10 bases from V and 8 bases from J, with 20 bases between. Germline assignment: CDR1 MNHEY and CDR2 SVGAGI. The CDR3 sequence is CATSWSAREGYTF. The CDR3 DNA is TGTGCCACCTCCTGGTCGGCAAGGGAGGGCTACACCTTC.

The J gene is TRBJ2-2, the V gene TRBV11-3, with D perhaps matching TRBD1 (5 bases). Trimming took 5 bases from V and 4 from J, leaving 14 bases between them. Germline values: CDR1 SGHNT, CDR2 YENEEA. This CDR3 spans 15 amino acids. DNA of the CDR3: TGTGCCAGCAGCCAATCCAGGGCCGGCACCGGGGAGCTGTTTTTT. Amino acids: CASSQSRAGTGELFF. The variable domain in full, with the rest retrieved from reference TRBV11-3 and TRBJ2-2, is EAGVVQSPRYKIIEKKQPVAFWCNPISGHNTLYWYLQNLGQGPELLIRYENEEAVDDSQLPKDRFSAERLKGVDSTLKIQPAELGDSAVYLCASSQSRAGTGELFFGEGSRLTVL.

This clone was counted once. The V gene is TRBV30, the J gene TRBJ1-2; tentatively, D is TRBD1 (6 bases). The length of the CDR3 is 17 residues. The germline gives CDR1 GTSNPN, CDR2 SVGIG (reference sequence). Trimming left V 3 bases short and J 4 bases short, with 24 bases between. As DNA, the CDR3 is TGTGCCTGGAGGGAAGGTGTGGGGGGCGCCCCCTCCTATGGCTACACCTTC. Its translation: CAWREGVGGAPSYGYTF.

The rearrangement links TRBV27 to TRBJ2-1, with 7 nucleotides matching TRBD2. CDR3 size: 17 residues. Germline CDR1 reads MNHEY; CDR2 reads SMNVEV (reference sequence). V lost 7 bases and J lost 3; bases outside the gene matches: 15. CDR3 sequence reads: CASMLAPGGELYNEQFF. CDR3 nucleotides: TGTGCCAGCATGCTCGCGCCGGGGGGAGAACTCTACAATGAGCAGTTCTTC.

The chain employs TRBV21-1 and TRBJ2-1; the table names TRBD2, a call not compared with the DNA. TRBV21-1 constitutes a pseudogene. The CDR3 has 19 residues. The CDR3 region is CASSKSRTSGAHRGNEQFF. The CDR3 DNA reads as TGTGCCAGCAGCAAGTCCAGGACTAGCGGGGCTCACCGGGGGAATGAGCAGTTCTTC.

V is TRBV13 and J is TRBJ2-7, with 9 bases lining up with TRBD2. V trimming: 5 bases; J trimming: 2 bases; junction bases outside the gene matches: 19. This CDR3 spans 19 amino acids. CDR1 is PRHDT, CDR2 FYEKMQ, per germline (reference sequence). In nucleotides, the CDR3 is TGTGCCAGCAGCCCCCGAAACGTGGACGTAGCGGGAGATACCTACGAGCAGTACTTC. Translating gives CASSPRNVDVAGDTYEQYF.

The V gene is TRBV4-3, the J gene TRBJ1-3; D is undetermined. Germline values: CDR1 LGHNA, CDR2 YSLEER. The V end lost 0 bases, the J end lost 0 bases, and 18 bases lay between the germline ends. The CDR3 extends over 19 amino acids. For the CDR3, the DNA is TGCGCCAGCAGCCAAGATTGGGCCGATTTTAGCTCCTCTGGAAACACCATATATTTT. Translated: CASSQDWADFSSSGNTIYF.

The chain is built from TRBV9 and TRBJ2-1; 14 bases are a match to TRBD2. This CDR3 contains 16 residues. V shed 3 bases, J shed 8 bases, and the junction held 7 bases outside the gene matches. From germline, CDR1 is SGDLS and CDR2 YYNGEE. CDR3 in amino acids: CASSARLAGGPDEQFF. As DNA, the CDR3 is TGTGCCAGCAGCGCCCGACTAGCGGGGGGGCCGGATGAGCAGTTCTTC.

The genes are TRBV7-3 and TRBJ2-1; D might be TRBD1 (5 bases). The germline V gene encodes CDR1 SGHTA and CDR2 FQGTGA. V lost 2 bases and J lost 6, with 17 bases in between. The CDR3 is 16 amino acids. This chain's CDR3 is CASSLFSGINGNEQFF. In DNA form, the CDR3 reads TGTGCCAGCAGCTTATTCTCAGGGATCAATGGCAATGAGCAGTTCTTC.

This rearrangement joins TRBV18 to TRBJ2-7, with a tentative D call TRBD1 (6 bases). There are 13 residues in the CDR3. The germline V and J ends were trimmed by 2 bases and 5 bases, with 10 bases remaining between them. Germline loops: CDR1 KGHSH, CDR2 LQKENI. This CDR3 is CASSPGQPHEQYF. CDR3 nucleotides: TGTGCCAGCTCACCAGGACAGCCCCACGAGCAGTACTTC.